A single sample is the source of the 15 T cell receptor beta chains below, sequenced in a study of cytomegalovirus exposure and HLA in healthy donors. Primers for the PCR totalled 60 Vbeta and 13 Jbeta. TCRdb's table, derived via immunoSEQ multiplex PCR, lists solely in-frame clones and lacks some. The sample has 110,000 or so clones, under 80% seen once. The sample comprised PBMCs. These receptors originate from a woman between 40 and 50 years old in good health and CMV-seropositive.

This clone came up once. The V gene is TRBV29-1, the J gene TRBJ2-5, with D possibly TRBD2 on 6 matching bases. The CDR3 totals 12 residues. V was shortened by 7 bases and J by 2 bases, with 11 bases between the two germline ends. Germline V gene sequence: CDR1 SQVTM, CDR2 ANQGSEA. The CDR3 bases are TGCAGCGCGCTTAGCGGTCAAGAGACCCAGTACTTC. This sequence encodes CSALSGQETQYF.

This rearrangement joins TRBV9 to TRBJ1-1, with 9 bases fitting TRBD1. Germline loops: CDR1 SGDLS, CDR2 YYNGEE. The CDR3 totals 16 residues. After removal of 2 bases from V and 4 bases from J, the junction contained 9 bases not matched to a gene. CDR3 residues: CASSVPITGGFTEAFF. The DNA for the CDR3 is TGTGCCAGCAGCGTCCCAATTACAGGGGGCTTCACTGAAGCTTTCTTT.

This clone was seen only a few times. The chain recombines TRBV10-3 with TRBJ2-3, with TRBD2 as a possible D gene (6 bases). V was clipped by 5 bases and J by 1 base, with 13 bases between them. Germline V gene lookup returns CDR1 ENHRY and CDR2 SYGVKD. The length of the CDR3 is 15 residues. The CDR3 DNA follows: TGTGCCATCAGTACTAGCTCCGTCCGCACAGATACGCAGTATTTT. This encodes CAISTSSVRTDTQYF.

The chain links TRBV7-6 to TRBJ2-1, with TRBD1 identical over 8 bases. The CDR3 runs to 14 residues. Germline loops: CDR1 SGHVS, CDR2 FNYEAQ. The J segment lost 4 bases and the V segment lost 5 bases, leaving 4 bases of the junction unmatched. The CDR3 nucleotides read TGTGCCAGCAGCCCAGGACAGGGTTACAATGAGCAGTTCTTC. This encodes CASSPGQGYNEQFF.

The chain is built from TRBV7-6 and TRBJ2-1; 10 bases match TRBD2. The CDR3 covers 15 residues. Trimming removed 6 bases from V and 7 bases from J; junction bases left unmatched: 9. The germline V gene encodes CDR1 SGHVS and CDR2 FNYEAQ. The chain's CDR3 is CASSQWTSGINEQFF. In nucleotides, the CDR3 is TGTGCCAGCAGTCAGTGGACTAGCGGTATTAATGAGCAGTTCTTC.

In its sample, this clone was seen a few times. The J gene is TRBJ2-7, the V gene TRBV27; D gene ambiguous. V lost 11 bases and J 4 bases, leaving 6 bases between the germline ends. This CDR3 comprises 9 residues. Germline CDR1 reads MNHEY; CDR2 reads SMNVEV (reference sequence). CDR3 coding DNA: TGTGCCTCCGGGTACGAGCAGTACTTC. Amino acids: CASGYEQYF.

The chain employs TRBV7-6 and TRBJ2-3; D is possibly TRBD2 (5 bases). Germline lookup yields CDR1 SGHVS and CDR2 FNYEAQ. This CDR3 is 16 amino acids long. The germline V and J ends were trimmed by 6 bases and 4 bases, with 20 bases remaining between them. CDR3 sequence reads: CASRLTNGQTPDTQYF. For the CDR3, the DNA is TGTGCCAGCAGGCTGACTAACGGCCAGACACCAGATACGCAGTATTTT.

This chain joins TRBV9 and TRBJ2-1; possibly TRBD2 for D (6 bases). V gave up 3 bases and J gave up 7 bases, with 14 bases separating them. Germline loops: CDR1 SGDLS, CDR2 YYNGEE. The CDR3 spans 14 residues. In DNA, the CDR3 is TGTGCCAGCAGCGAACTAGCAGTGGTAAATGAGCAGTTCTTC. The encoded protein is CASSELAVVNEQFF.

CDR3 DNA: TGTGCCATCAGTGAACGGACTAGCGGGGGAGTAGATACGCAGTATTTT. Protein product: CAISERTSGGVDTQYF. The chain joins TRBV10-3 to TRBJ2-3, with 13 bases that match TRBD2. Germline CDR1 ENHRY, CDR2 SYGVKD. J was trimmed by 5 bases and V by 3 bases; bases with no gene match: 5. The CDR3 extends over 16 amino acids.

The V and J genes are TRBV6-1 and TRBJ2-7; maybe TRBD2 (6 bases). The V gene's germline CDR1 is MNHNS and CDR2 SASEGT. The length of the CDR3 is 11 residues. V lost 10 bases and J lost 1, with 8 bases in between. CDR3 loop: CATGTSYEQYF. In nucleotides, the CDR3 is TGTGCCACCGGGACTTCCTACGAGCAGTACTTC.

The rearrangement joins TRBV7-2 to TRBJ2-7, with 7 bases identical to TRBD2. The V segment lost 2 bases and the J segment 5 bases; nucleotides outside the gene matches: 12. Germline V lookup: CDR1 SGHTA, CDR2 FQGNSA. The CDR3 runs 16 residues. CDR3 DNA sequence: TGTGCCAGCAGCTTACTTGGCGGGAGAATGGCTAACGAGCAGTACTTC. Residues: CASSLLGGRMANEQYF.

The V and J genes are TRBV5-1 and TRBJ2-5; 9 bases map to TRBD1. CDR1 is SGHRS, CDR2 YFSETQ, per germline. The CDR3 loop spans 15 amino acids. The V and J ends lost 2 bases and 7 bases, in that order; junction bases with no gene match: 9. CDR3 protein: CASSLGTGSVGTQYF. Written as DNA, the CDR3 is TGCGCCAGCAGCTTAGGGACAGGGTCCGTGGGGACCCAGTACTTC.

For the CDR3, the DNA is TGTGCCAGTAGTAACCTAGCGGGTGCCTACAATGAGCAGTTCTTC. It specifies CASSNLAGAYNEQFF. The V and J genes are TRBV19 and TRBJ2-1; 8 bases map to TRBD2. The CDR3 length is 15 residues. Germline V CDR1 and CDR2: LNHDA, SQIVND (reference sequence). The ends lost 4 bases at V and 2 bases at J; junction bases unmatched: 4. The full variable domain, completed using reference TRBV19 and TRBJ2-1, is DGGITQSPKYLFRKEGQNVTLSCEQNLNHDAMYWYRQDPGQGLRLIYYSQIVNDFQKGDIAEGYSVSREKKESFPLTVTSAQKNPTAFYLCASSNLAGAYNEQFFGPGTRLTVL.

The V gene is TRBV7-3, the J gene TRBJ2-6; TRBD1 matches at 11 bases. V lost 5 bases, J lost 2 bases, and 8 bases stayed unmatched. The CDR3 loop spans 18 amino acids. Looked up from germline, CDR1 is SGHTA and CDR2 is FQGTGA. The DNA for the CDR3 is TGTGCCAGCAGCCCACGGACAGGGGGCTTTACTGGGGCCAACGTCCTGACTTTC. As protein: CASSPRTGGFTGANVLTF.

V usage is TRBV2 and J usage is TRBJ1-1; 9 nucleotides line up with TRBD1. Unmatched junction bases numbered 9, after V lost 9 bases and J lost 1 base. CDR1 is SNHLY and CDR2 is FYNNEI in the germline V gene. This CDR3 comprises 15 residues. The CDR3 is CASNYGQGRNTEAFF. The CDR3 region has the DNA TGTGCCAGTAACTACGGACAGGGGAGGAACACTGAAGCTTTCTTT.